This TCR beta chain was captured by sequencing in a study of response to subunit inactivated influenza vaccine. This clonotype was recorded a few times. One entry per CDR3 protein, called by TCRdb with MiXCR from the RT-PCR reads. The sample has 630,000 or so distinct CDR3 sequences, roughly 14% seen once. Germline V gene sequence: CDR1 SGHAT, CDR2 FQNNGV. There are 15 residues in the CDR3. Trimming took 5 bases from V and 4 from J, leaving 15 bases between them. This TCR was recovered from a man aged 45 to 65 who received an inactivated influenza vaccine. The input for sequencing was PBMCs from blood, taken less than 13 days after vaccination. This chain links TRBV11-2 with TRBJ1-3; D is undetermined. The CDR3 DNA sequence: TGTGCCAGCAGCCCGGCAAGGGCAGGAGGAAACACCATATATTTT. Translation gives CASSPARAGGNTIYF.